Each of the 2 T cell receptor beta chains below was sequenced from the same sample in a study of blood T cell repertoires in COVID-19. Assay: immunoSEQ multiplex PCR; the TCRdb copy retains only in-frame clones and omits some. The repertoire has approximately 200,000 clones, around 85% of them found once; the top ten carry roughly 9.7%. The source material was peripheral blood. These TCRs come from a human donor with active or convalescent COVID-19. The donor label of this sample is uncertain.

This clone was counted only a few times. V is TRBV4-1 and J is TRBJ2-5; D may be TRBD1 (7 bases). Germline values: CDR1 MGHRA, CDR2 YSYEKL. The CDR3 is 15 residues long. The V gene lost 0 bases and the J gene lost 4 bases, with 12 bases spanning the gap. CDR3 DNA sequence: TGCGCCAGCAGCCAAGAGGAGGGGGCAGGAGAGACCCAGTACTTC. This codes for CASSQEEGAGETQYF.

V and J are TRBV4-1 and TRBJ1-2, with D possibly matching TRBD1 (6 bases). CDR1 and CDR2 (germline): MGHRA, YSYEKL. V gave up 0 bases and J gave up 12 bases, with 14 bases separating them. The CDR3 has 13 amino acids. In nucleotides, the CDR3 is TGCGCCAGCAGCCAAGAAGGCCGTGGGGGCGACACCTTC. This encodes CASSQEGRGGDTF.